This is a list of T cell receptor beta chains from one sample in a study of T cell changes during pregnancy in multiple sclerosis. Method: immunoSEQ multiplex PCR; TCRdb's copy keeps in-frame clones and lacks some. The sample records roughly 59,000 clones, about 93% being singletons. The specimen comprised CD4+ T cells from peripheral blood mononuclear cells, sampled before pregnancy. These receptors originate from a female donor with multiple sclerosis, enrolled in a pregnancy study. CDR3s leave out the opening cysteine and the closing phenylalanine or tryptophan. A D gene is named only where the DNA matches it firmly.

D gene: NA
J gene: TRBJ2-7
V gene: TRBV18
CDR3 protein: ASSNRVLDEQY

D gene: NA
J gene: TRBJ2-1
V gene: TRBV5-4
CDR3 protein: ASRRGEREQF

D gene: TRBD2
J gene: TRBJ2-7
V gene: TRBV18
CDR3 protein: ASSPSASGSSYEQY

D gene: NA
J gene: TRBJ1-1
V gene: TRBV19
CDR3 protein: ASSIGGVDTEAF

D gene: TRBD1
J gene: TRBJ2-1
V gene: TRBV4-3
CDR3 protein: ASGPLGQGDNEQF

D gene: TRBD1
J gene: TRBJ1-5
V gene: TRBV28
CDR3 protein: ASRTSPGTGTLRQPQH

D gene: NA
J gene: TRBJ2-1
V gene: TRBV4-1
CDR3 protein: ASSQADMGLSSYNEQF

D gene: NA
J gene: TRBJ2-1
V gene: TRBV6-1
CDR3 protein: ASSSGVTNEQF

D gene: TRBD1
J gene: TRBJ2-3
V gene: TRBV5-4
CDR3 protein: ASGDKRQGVISTDTQY

D gene: TRBD2
J gene: TRBJ2-2
V gene: TRBV7-2
CDR3 protein: ASSWTSGRNTGELF

D gene: TRBD1
J gene: TRBJ1-2
V gene: TRBV7-3
CDR3 protein: ASSLGTGKDYGYT

D gene: TRBD1
J gene: TRBJ2-6
V gene: TRBV19
CDR3 protein: ASSVRDRGFGANVLT

D gene: NA
J gene: TRBJ1-4
V gene: TRBV18
CDR3 protein: ASSSQGPGNEKLF

D gene: TRBD1
J gene: TRBJ1-3
V gene: TRBV5-6
CDR3 protein: ASSSTGGYSGNTIY

D gene: TRBD2
J gene: TRBJ2-1
V gene: TRBV11-3
CDR3 protein: ASSLDGLAGGEQF

D gene: NA
J gene: TRBJ1-1
V gene: TRBV5-1
CDR3 protein: ASSSDGRTEAF

D gene: TRBD2
J gene: TRBJ2-7
V gene: TRBV19
CDR3 protein: ASSGLAANYEQY

D gene: NA
J gene: TRBJ2-3
V gene: TRBV5-1
CDR3 protein: ASSLGLTLDTQY

D gene: NA
J gene: TRBJ2-7
V gene: TRBV28
CDR3 protein: ASSLLYSYEQY

D gene: NA
J gene: TRBJ2-2
V gene: TRBV14
CDR3 protein: ASSQRTVTGELF

D gene: NA
J gene: TRBJ1-1
V gene: TRBV7-3
CDR3 protein: ASSSGANTEAF

D gene: NA
J gene: TRBJ1-4
V gene: TRBV5-1
CDR3 protein: ASSLAIGEANEKLF

D gene: NA
J gene: TRBJ2-2
V gene: TRBV18
CDR3 protein: ASSPLSATPANTGELF

D gene: TRBD2
J gene: TRBJ2-1
V gene: TRBV7-6
CDR3 protein: ASSLGLAEFCEQF

D gene: NA
J gene: TRBJ2-2
V gene: TRBV7-2
CDR3 protein: ASSLATYTGELF